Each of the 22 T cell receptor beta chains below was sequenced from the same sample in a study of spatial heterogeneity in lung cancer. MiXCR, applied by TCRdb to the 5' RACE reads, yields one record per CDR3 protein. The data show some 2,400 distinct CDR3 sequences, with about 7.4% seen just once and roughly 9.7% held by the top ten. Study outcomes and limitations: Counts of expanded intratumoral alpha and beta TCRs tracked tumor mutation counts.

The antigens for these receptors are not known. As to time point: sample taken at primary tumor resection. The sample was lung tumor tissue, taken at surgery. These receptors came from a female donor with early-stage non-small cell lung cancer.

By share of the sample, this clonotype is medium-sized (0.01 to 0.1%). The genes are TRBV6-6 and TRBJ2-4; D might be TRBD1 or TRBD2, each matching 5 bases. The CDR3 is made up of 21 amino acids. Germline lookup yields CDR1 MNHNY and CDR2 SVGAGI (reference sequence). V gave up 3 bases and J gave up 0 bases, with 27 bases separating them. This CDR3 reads CASSYTGTPYGALLAKNIQYF. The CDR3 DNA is TGTGCCAGCAGTTATACCGGGACCCCTTATGGGGCCTTATTAGCCAAAAACATTCAGTACTTC.

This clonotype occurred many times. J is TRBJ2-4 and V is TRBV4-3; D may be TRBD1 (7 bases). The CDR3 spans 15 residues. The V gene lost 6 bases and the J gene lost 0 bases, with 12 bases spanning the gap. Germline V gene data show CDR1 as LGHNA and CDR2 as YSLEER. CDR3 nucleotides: TGCGCCAGCAGTCAGCAGGGGGGAGCCAAAAACATTCAGTACTTC. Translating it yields CASSQQGGAKNIQYF.

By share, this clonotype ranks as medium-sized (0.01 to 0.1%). Here the CDR3 DNA reads TGTGCCAGCAGCGTAGCCATCAGCGATTCACCCCTCCACTTT. This sequence encodes CASSVAISDSPLHF. The chain couples TRBV9 to TRBJ1-6; D unresolved. The germline V and J ends were trimmed by 0 bases and 8 bases, with 9 bases remaining between them. CDR3 length: 14 amino acids. Looked up from germline, CDR1 is SGDLS and CDR2 is YYNGEE.

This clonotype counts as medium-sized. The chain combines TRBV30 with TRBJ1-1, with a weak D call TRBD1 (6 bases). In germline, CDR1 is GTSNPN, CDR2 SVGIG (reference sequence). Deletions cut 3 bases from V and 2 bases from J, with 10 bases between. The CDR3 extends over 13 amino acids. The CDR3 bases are TGTGCCTGGAGAACAGGGTTTAACACTGAAGCTTTCTTT. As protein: CAWRTGFNTEAFF.

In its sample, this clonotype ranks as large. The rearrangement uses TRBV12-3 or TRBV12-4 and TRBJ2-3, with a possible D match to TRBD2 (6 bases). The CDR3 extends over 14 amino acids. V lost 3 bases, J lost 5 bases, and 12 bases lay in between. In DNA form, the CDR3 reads TGTGCCAGCAGTTTGGTACTAGCTGAAGATACGCAGTATTTT. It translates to CASSLVLAEDTQYF.

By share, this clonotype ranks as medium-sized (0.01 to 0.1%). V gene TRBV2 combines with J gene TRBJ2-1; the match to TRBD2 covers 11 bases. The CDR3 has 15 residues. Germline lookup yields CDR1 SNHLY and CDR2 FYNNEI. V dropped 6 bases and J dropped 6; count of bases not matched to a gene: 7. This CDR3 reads CASRQTSGGSNEQFF. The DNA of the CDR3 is TGTGCCAGCAGGCAAACTAGCGGGGGATCCAATGAGCAGTTCTTC.

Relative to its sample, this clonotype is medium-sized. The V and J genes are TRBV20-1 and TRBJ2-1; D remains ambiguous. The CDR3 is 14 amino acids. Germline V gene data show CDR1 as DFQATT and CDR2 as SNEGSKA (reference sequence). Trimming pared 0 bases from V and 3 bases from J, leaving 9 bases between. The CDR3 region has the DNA TGCAGTGCTAGAGATTGGCGGAACTACAATGAGCAGTTCTTC. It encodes CSARDWRNYNEQFF.

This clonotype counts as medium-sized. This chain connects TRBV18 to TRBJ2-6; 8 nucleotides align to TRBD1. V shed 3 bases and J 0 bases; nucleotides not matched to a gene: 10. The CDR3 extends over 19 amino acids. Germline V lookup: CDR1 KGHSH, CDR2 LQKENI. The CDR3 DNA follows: TGTGCCAGCTCACCTAGGGCCGGGACAGGAAGCTCTGGGGCCAACGTCCTGACTTTC. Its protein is CASSPRAGTGSSGANVLTF. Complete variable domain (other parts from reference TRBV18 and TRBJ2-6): NAGVMQNPRHLVRRRGQEARLRCSPMKGHSHVYWYRQLPEEGLKFMVYLQKENIIDESGMPKERFSAEFPKEGPSILRIQQVVRGDSAAYFCASSPRAGTGSSGANVLTFGAGSRLTVL.

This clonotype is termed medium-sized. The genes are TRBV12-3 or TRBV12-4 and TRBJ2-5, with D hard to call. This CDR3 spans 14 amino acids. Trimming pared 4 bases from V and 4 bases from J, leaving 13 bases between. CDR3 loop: CASSYASNRETQYF. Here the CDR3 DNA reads TGTGCCAGCAGTTACGCTAGTAATCGAGAGACCCAGTACTTC.

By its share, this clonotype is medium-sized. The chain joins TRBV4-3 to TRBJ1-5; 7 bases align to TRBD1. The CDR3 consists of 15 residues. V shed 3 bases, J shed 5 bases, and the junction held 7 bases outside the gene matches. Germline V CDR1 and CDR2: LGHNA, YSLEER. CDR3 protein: CASSHQTGTDQPQHF. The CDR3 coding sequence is TGCGCCAGCAGCCACCAAACCGGGACAGATCAGCCCCAGCATTTT.

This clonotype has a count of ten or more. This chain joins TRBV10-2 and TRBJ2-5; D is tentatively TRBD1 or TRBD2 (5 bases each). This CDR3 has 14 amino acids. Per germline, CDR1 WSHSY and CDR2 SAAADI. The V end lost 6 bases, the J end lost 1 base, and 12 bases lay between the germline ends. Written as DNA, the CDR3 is TGCGCCAGCAGAAAGGGACGGACCCAAGAGACCCAGTACTTC. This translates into CASRKGRTQETQYF.

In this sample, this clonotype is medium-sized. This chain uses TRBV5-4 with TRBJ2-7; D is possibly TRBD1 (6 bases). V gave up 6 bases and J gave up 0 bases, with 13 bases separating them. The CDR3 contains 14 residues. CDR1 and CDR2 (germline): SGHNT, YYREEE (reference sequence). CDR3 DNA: TGTGCCAGCAAAAGGACAGAAAGCTCCTACGAGCAGTACTTC. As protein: CASKRTESSYEQYF.

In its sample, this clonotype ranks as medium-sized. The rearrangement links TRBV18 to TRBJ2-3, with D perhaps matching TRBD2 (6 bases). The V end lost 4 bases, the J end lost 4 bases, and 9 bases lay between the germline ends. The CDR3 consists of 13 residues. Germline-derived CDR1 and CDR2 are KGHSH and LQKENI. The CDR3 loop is CASSRGEPDTQYF. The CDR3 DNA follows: TGTGCCAGCTCACGGGGGGAGCCAGATACGCAGTATTTT.

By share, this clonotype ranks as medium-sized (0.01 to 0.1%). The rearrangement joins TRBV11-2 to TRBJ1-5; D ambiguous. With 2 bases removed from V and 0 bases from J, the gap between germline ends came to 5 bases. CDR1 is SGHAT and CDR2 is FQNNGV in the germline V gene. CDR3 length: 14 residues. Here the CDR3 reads CASSLMDSNQPQHF. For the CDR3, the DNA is TGTGCCAGCAGCTTAATGGATAGCAATCAGCCCCAGCATTTT.

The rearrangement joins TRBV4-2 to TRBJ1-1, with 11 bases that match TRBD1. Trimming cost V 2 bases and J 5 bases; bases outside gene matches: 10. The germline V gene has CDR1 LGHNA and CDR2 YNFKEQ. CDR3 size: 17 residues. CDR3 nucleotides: TGTGCCAGCAGCCAATGGAAACCGGGACAGGGGGAAACTGAAGCTTTCTTT. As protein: CASSQWKPGQGETEAFF.

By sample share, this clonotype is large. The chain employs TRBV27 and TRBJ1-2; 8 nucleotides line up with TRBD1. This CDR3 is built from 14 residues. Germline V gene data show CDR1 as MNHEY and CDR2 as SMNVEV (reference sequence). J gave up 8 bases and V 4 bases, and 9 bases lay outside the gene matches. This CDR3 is CASSSGTGSKGYTF. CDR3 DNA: TGTGCCAGCAGTTCCGGGACAGGTTCGAAAGGCTACACCTTC.

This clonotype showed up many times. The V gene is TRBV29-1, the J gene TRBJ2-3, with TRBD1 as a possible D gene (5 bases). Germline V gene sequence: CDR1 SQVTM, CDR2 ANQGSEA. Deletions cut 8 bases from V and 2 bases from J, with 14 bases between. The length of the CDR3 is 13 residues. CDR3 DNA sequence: TGCAGCACCAACGCAGGGTTCACAGATACGCAGTATTTT. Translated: CSTNAGFTDTQYF.

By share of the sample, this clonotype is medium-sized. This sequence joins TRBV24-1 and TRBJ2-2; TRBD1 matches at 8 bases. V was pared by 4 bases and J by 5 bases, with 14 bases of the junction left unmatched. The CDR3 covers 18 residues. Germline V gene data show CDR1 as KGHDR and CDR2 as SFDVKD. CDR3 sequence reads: CATSDPSGTGQGTGELFF. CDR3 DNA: TGTGCCACCAGTGACCCCTCCGGGACAGGCCAGGGAACCGGGGAGCTGTTTTTT.

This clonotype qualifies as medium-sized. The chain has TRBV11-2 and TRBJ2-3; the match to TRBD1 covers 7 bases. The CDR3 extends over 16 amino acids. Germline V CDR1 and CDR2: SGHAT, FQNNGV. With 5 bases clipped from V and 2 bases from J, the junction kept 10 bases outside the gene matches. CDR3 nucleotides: TGTGCCAGCAGCGTAGGAGACAGGGAACTCACAGATACGCAGTATTTT. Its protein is CASSVGDRELTDTQYF.

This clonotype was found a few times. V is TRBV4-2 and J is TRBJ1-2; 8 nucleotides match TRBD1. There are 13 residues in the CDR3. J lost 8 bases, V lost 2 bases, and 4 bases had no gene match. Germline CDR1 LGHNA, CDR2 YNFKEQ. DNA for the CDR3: TGTGCCAGCAGCCAACAGGGGGCTAGAGGCTACACCTTC. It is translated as CASSQQGARGYTF.

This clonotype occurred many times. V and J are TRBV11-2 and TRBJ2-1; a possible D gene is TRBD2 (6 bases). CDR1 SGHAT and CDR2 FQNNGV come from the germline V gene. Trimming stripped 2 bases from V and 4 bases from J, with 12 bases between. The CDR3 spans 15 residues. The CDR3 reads CASSLPAGRYNEQFF. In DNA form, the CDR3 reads TGTGCCAGCAGCTTACCTGCGGGGAGGTACAATGAGCAGTTCTTC.

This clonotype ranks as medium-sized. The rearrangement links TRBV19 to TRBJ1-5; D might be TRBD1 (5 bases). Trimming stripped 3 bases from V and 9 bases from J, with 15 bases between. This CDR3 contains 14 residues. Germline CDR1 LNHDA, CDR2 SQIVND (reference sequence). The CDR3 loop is CASSIGTGGRPQHF. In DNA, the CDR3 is TGTGCCAGTAGTATTGGCACAGGAGGAAGGCCCCAGCATTTT.